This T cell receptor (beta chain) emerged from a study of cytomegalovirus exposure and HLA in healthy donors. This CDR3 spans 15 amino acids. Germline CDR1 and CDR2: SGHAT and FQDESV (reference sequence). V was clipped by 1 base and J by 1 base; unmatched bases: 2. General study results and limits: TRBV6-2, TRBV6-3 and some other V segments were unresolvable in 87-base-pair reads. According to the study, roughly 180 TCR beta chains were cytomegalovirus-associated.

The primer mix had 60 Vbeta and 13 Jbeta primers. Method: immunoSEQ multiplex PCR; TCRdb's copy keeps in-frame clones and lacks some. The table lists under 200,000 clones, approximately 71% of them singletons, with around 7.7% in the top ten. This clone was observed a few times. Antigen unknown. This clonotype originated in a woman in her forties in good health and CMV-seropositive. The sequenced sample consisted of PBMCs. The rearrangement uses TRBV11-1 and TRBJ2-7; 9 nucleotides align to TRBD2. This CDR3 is CASSLGTSVSYEQYF. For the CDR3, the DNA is TGTGCCAGCAGCTTAGGGACTAGCGTATCCTACGAGCAGTACTTC.